This T cell receptor (beta chain) stems from a study of T cell responses to AZD1222 COVID-19 vaccine. This CDR3 is built from 13 residues. The ends were cut back, 3 bases at V and 4 bases at J, with 9 bases in the middle. Data came from immunoSEQ multiplex PCR; TCRdb stores just in-frame clones and leaves some out. Of 100,000 to 130,000 clones listed, 85% to 95% are singletons. The clonotype originates from an adult who received the AZD1222 COVID-19 vaccine. Sequences were derived from peripheral blood, sampled 28 days after the second AZD1222 dose. The genes are TRBV12-3 or TRBV12-4 and TRBJ1-2, with D unclear. The CDR3 DNA is TGTGCCAGCAGTTTGGGCAGCCTCTATGGCTACACCTTC. It specifies CASSLGSLYGYTF.